This T cell receptor beta chain originates from a study of T cell responses to AZD1222 COVID-19 vaccine. The germline gives CDR1 LGHNA, CDR2 YNFKEQ. V shed 1 base and J shed 3 bases, with 7 bases lying between them. This CDR3 is 13 amino acids long. TCRdb keeps only in-frame clones here, not all; method: immunoSEQ multiplex PCR. The sample lists over 130,000 clones; 92% were seen once. Sequenced here: peripheral blood, sampled 28 days after the second AZD1222 dose. V is TRBV4-2 and J is TRBJ2-7, with a tentative D call TRBD2 (5 bases). The receptor was derived from an adult who received the AZD1222 COVID-19 vaccine. In nucleotides, the CDR3 is TGTGCCAGCAGCCAAGGCGGGCACTACGAGCAGTACTTC. This gives the protein CASSQGGHYEQYF.